The T cell receptor (beta chain) under discussion was sequenced for a study of T cells in lung cancer brain metastases. Study context: Nine tenths of the roughly 20 patients had no interval therapy between resections. A median approximately a year separated primary and brain metastasis sampling. Study-level findings and limits: Paired primaries held more unique productive clones than brain metastases (median roughly 4,600 versus 1,600). The complete infiltrating T cell repertoire may not have been retrieved from FFPE.

With respect to this clone: No antigen is known for it.

Germline V gives CDR1 SGHTA, CDR2 FQGTGA. This CDR3 region has 15 residues. V was clipped by 5 bases and J by 1 base, with 14 bases between them. Measured with immunoSEQ multiplex PCR; TCRdb has only the in-frame clones, and not every one. The table lists some 1,600 clones, 84% of them singletons. Sequencing was carried out using tumor tissue from the primary lung tumor. This chain uses TRBV7-3 with TRBJ1-2, with D tentatively TRBD1 (5 bases). The source is a man between 70 and 80 years old with non-small cell lung cancer. CDR3 nucleotide sequence: TGTGCCAGCAGCCTTGAGGGGCAGAGTAACTATGGCTACACCTTC. Translation gives CASSLEGQSNYGYTF.